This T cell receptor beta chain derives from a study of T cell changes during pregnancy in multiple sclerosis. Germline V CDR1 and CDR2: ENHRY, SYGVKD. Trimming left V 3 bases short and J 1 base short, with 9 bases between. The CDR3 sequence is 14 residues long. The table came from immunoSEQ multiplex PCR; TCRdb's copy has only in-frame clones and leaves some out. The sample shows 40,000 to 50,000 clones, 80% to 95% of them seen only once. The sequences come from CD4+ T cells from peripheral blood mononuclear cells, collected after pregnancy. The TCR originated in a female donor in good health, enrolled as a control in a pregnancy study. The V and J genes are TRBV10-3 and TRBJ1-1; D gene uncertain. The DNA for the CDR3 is TGTGCCATCAGTGAACCCGGAGGGAACACTGAAGCTTTCTTT. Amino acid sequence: CAISEPGGNTEAFF.